This TCR beta chain was recorded in a study of regulatory T cells in long-lasting Graves disease. General study results and limits: Persistent patients had a count of shared public clonotypes (approximately 2,800) that exceeded that of new patients (around 1,000). With a small sample size, accuracy may have been reduced.

TCR beta libraries were built with iRepertoire HTBI primers and Arm-PCR of CDR3 regions. TCRdb analysed the multiplex PCR reads with MiXCR anew, one entry per CDR3 protein. Of 700,000 or so distinct CDR3 sequences detected, roughly 30% appear once; the ten largest clones hold about 40%. Looked up from germline, CDR1 is SGHRS and CDR2 is YFSETQ. CDR3 length: 13 amino acids. Time point reported: persistent/refractory GD, antithyroid drugs over 5 years with positive TRAb. The TCR library was prepared using RNA isolated from PBMCs. This clonotype has at least ten counts. Its target is not known. One end of the junction is discordant with germline, which a read error may explain.

The rearrangement links TRBV5-1 to TRBJ2-2; D remains unclear. Specimen: peripheral blood mononuclear cells (PBMCs), collected when the disease was refractory, from a patient treated with antithyroid drugs. This clonotype was sampled from a female donor with Graves disease. CDR3 residues: CASSLADTGELFF. For the CDR3, the DNA is TGTGCCAGCAGCTTGGCCGACACCGGGGAGCTGTTTTTT.